The rows below give T cell receptor beta chains drawn from one sample of a study of post-analysis software for immune sequencing data. One entry per CDR3 protein results from TCRdb running MiXCR on the PCR reads. The table records roughly 600,000 distinct CDR3 sequences, 44% of them present only once. Specimen: blood. The receptors here all came from a girl aged 10-17 years with multiple sclerosis. The CDR3 runs from the conserved cysteine through the conserved F or W. The D gene is left open where the match is weak. Where a row states a size, it is once, few, many or the class of an expanded clone; other rows omit it.

>TRBJ2-7|few|TRBV21-1|.
CASSTRIDRGHSYEQYF
TGTGCCAGCAGCACCCGAATAGACAGGGGGCACTCCTACGAGCAGTACTTC
>TRBJ1-2|.|TRBV12-3/TRBV12-4|.
CASSLTMTNYGYTF
TGTGCCAGCAGCCTGACTATGACTAACTATGGCTACACCTTC
>TRBJ2-1|.|TRBV5-1|TRBD2
CASGGTTKFF
TGCGCCAGCGGTGGGACTACGAAGTTCTTC
>TRBJ2-3|.|TRBV27|.
CASSLRQSSTDTQYF
TGTGCCAGCAGTTTGCGGCAGTCTAGCACAGATACGCAGTATTTT
>TRBJ2-1|.|TRBV7-9|.
CASNLMRANYNEQFF
TGTGCCAGCAACTTGATGAGGGCTAACTACAATGAGCAGTTCTTC
>TRBJ2-7|.|TRBV20-1|.
CSATVAGTSYEQYF
TGCAGTGCAACTGTGGCGGGGACCTCCTACGAGCAGTACTTC
>TRBJ2-3|.|TRBV12-3/TRBV12-4|TRBD1
CASTMGDSGDTQYF
TGCGCCAGCACCATGGGGGACAGTGGAGATACGCAGTATTTT
>TRBJ2-7|.|TRBV7-3|TRBD1
CASSLNAGTAPYEQYF
TGTGCCAGCAGTCTTAATGCCGGGACAGCCCCCTACGAGCAGTACTTC
>TRBJ1-5|.|TRBV12-3/TRBV12-4|.
CASSLDWGGNQPQHF
TGTGCCAGCAGTTTAGATTGGGGGGGAAATCAGCCCCAGCATTTT
>TRBJ1-1|.|TRBV5-6|TRBD1
CASNPLGQRMNTEAFF
TGTGCCAGCAACCCACTGGGACAGAGGATGAACACTGAAGCTTTCTTT
>TRBJ2-2|.|TRBV6-4|TRBD1
CASSSGQGTGELFF
TGTGCCAGCAGCTCGGGACAGGGCACCGGGGAGCTGTTTTTT
>TRBJ1-2|.|TRBV5-4|TRBD1
CASSGDRVHYGYTF
TGTGCCAGCAGCGGGGACAGGGTTCACTATGGCTACACCTTC
>TRBJ1-1|.|TRBV7-2|.
CASSLLGDYNTEAFF
TGTGCCAGCAGCTTACTGGGAGATTATAACACTGAAGCTTTCTTT
>TRBJ2-1|few|TRBV3-1|.
CASSQVGGTKNEQFF
TGTGCCAGCAGCCAAGTCGGCGGGACAAAGAATGAGCAGTTCTTC
>TRBJ2-6|.|TRBV5-1|TRBD1
CASSSTGGAGSGANVLTF
TGCGCCAGCAGCTCTACAGGGGGCGCGGGTTCTGGGGCCAACGTCCTGACTTTC
>TRBJ1-4|few|TRBV29-1|.
CSVRRLLTNEKLFF
TGCAGCGTTCGAAGGTTGCTGACTAATGAAAAACTGTTTTTT
>TRBJ2-7|.|TRBV5-1|TRBD1
CASSARGQGRVWGDTYEQYF
TGCGCCAGCAGCGCCCGGGGACAGGGAAGGGTTTGGGGAGATACCTACGAGCAGTACTTC
>TRBJ2-7|.|TRBV12-3/TRBV12-4|TRBD2
CASLASGRSYEQYF
TGTGCCAGCCTCGCTAGCGGGCGCTCCTACGAGCAGTACTTC
>TRBJ2-3|.|TRBV20-1|.
CSALEGAALGDTQYF
TGCAGTGCTCTAGAAGGGGCCGCCCTGGGAGATACGCAGTATTTT
>TRBJ2-3|.|TRBV6-4|.
CASSEAADLTDTQYF
TGTGCCAGCAGTGAGGCAGCTGACCTCACAGATACGCAGTATTTT
>TRBJ2-4|.|TRBV5-6|.
CASSTGQEAIQYF
TGTGCCAGCAGCACGGGGCAGGAGGCCATTCAGTACTTC
>TRBJ2-3|many|TRBV12-3/TRBV12-4|.
CASSLRADTQYF
TGTGCCAGCTCTTTACGGGCAGATACGCAGTATTTT
>TRBJ2-7|.|TRBV15|TRBD1
CATSNRDRDPNEQYF
TGTGCCACCAGCAACCGGGACAGGGACCCTAACGAGCAGTACTTC
>TRBJ2-1|.|TRBV12-3/TRBV12-4|TRBD1
CASSPHGTASAREQFF
TGTGCCAGCAGCCCCCATGGGACAGCCAGCGCCCGTGAGCAGTTCTTC
>TRBJ1-2|.|TRBV7-2|.
CASSLITTNGYTF
TGTGCCAGCAGCTTAATAACCACTAACGGCTACACCTTC
>TRBJ2-7|few|TRBV4-1|TRBD1
CASSHLGQAVYEQYF
TGCGCCAGCAGCCACTTGGGACAGGCCGTATACGAGCAGTACTTC
>TRBJ2-7|few|TRBV7-2|.
CASQEDSYEQYF
TGTGCCAGTCAGGAGGACTCCTACGAGCAGTACTTC
>TRBJ1-1|once|TRBV11-2|.
CASNLGGLGITEAFF
TGTGCCAGCAACTTGGGTGGTTTAGGTATCACTGAAGCTTTCTTT
>TRBJ1-1|.|TRBV12-3/TRBV12-4|TRBD1
CASNRGLLNTEAFF
TGTGCCAGCAACAGGGGGCTGCTGAACACTGAAGCTTTCTTT
>TRBJ2-7|once|TRBV12-3/TRBV12-4|TRBD2
CASSIAGVVYEQYF
TGTGCCAGCAGCATAGCGGGAGTCGTCTACGAGCAGTACTTC